This T cell receptor (beta chain) was obtained from a study of blood T cell repertoires in COVID-19. Study overall: Spain, Italy and the United States supplied samples that represented acute and convalescent COVID-19. T cells, B-cell-depleted T cells, or PBMCs provided the cDNA or gDNA that served as material.

Seattle enrolled patients during active infection and tracked them longitudinally. The repertoire was sequenced with immunoSEQ multiplex PCR; TCRdb's copy has only in-frame clones and lacks some. The table lists roughly 260,000 clones, around 92% of them singletons. V dropped 3 bases and J dropped 3; count of bases not matched to a gene: 14. Germline V CDR1 and CDR2: SGDLS, YYNGEE. CDR3 length: 18 amino acids. The V gene is TRBV9, the J gene TRBJ2-5, with 10 positions matching TRBD2. Sequenced material: peripheral blood. This receptor was taken from a young adult with COVID-19, enrolled during active disease. The CDR3 region is CASSENPKAGGVKETQYF. DNA for the CDR3: TGTGCCAGCAGCGAAAATCCCAAAGCGGGAGGGGTAAAAGAGACCCAGTACTTC. The variable domain in full, with the rest retrieved from reference TRBV9 and TRBJ2-5, is DSGVTQTPKHLITATGQRVTLRCSPRSGDLSVYWYQQSLDQGLQFLIQYYNGEERAKGNILERFSAQQFPDLHSELNLSSLELGDSALYFCASSENPKAGGVKETQYFGPGTRLLVL.